Sequencing of this TCR beta chain was carried out in a study of early T cells in non-severe SARS-CoV-2 infection. Study at large: Whole-blood bulk RNA, unsorted, was sequenced, and chains were unpaired. Study-wide results and caveats: Reliance on VDJdb matching favored anti-spike CD8 responses; private and CD4 specificities were missed.

TCRdb passed the 5' RACE reads through MiXCR, listing each CDR3 protein once. In the table there are about 34,000 distinct CDR3 sequences, 5.5% to 7.5% of which are singletons. V was trimmed by 5 bases and J by 10 bases, leaving 15 bases between them. The V gene's germline CDR1 is SEHNR and CDR2 FQNEAQ (reference sequence). CDR3 length: 14 residues. The sample holds many counts of this clonotype. Its antigen is unknown. The receptor's source is an adult who was a healthcare worker with PCR-confirmed SARS-CoV-2 infection or an uninfected control (not recorded which). V and J are TRBV7-9 and TRBJ1-6, with TRBD1 as a possible D gene (5 bases). The sequencing input was whole blood. The CDR3 nucleotides are TGTGCCAGCAGCCCTACGTGGGGGGAGTCACCCCTCCACTTT. It translates to CASSPTWGESPLHF. Looking up the rest from reference TRBV7-9 and TRBJ1-6 gives the full variable domain: DTGVSQNPRHKITKRGQNVTFRCDPISEHNRLYWYRQTLGQGPEFLTYFQNEAQLEKSRLLSDRFSAERPKGSFSTLEIQRTEQGDSAMYLCASSPTWGESPLHFGNGTRLTVT.